This T cell receptor beta chain was documented in a study of post-analysis software for immune sequencing data. Trimming left V 1 base short and J 4 bases short, with 8 bases between. The CDR3 is 14 amino acids. The V gene's germline CDR1 is LNHNV and CDR2 YYDKDF (reference sequence). TCR beta cDNA libraries had unique molecular identifiers. TCRdb redid the calling of the PCR reads with MiXCR, one entry per CDR3 protein. Of hundreds of thousands of distinct CDR3 sequences listed, 25% to 30% are singletons. Notes on this clonotype: Its antigen remains unknown.

Study-wide results and caveats: Comparison of patients with controls showed roughly five TRBV segments more frequent in patients, TRBV5-6, TRBV5-1 and TRBV20-1 among them.

The specimen sequenced was blood. The rearrangement joins TRBV15 to TRBJ1-3, with D hard to call. The TCR comes from a girl aged 10 to 17 with multiple sclerosis. In DNA, the CDR3 is TGTGCCACCAGCAGAGGAATCCCAGGAAACACCATATATTTT. Its protein is CATSRGIPGNTIYF.